Below are 32 T cell receptor beta chains sequenced from a single sample in a study of blood T cell repertoires in COVID-19. Here immunoSEQ multiplex PCR was the method, and the copy in TCRdb shows in-frame clones only, minus some. The sample holds about 140,000 clones; 60% to 80% are singletons and the top ten take around 2.9%. The specimen was PBMCs or T cells enriched from blood (not recorded which). The receptors were sampled from a woman aged 50 to 60 who had recovered from COVID-19.

This clone has only a few counts. DNA of the CDR3: TGCGCCAGCAGTGACGTCCGTGGGGGGTCCCTAAACTATGGCTACACCTTC. It codes for CASSDVRGGSLNYGYTF. The chain recombines TRBV10-2 with TRBJ1-2, with D possibly matching TRBD1 (5 bases). Germline CDR1 WSHSY, CDR2 SAAADI. V was pared by 3 bases and J by 2 bases, with 19 bases between. This CDR3 comprises 17 residues.

The chain carries TRBV9 and TRBJ1-1; possibly TRBD1 for D (5 bases). Germline V gene data show CDR1 as SGDLS and CDR2 as YYNGEE. Between the trimmed V and J ends, which lost 0 bases and 5 bases, there was a span of 14 bases. The CDR3 is made up of 15 amino acids. The CDR3 sequence is CASSVAVAGKTEAFF. The CDR3 coding sequence is TGTGCCAGCAGCGTAGCTGTGGCAGGGAAGACTGAAGCTTTCTTT. Supplemented by reference TRBV9 and TRBJ1-1, the full variable domain reads DSGVTQTPKHLITATGQRVTLRCSPRSGDLSVYWYQQSLDQGLQFLIQYYNGEERAKGNILERFSAQQFPDLHSELNLSSLELGDSALYFCASSVAVAGKTEAFFGQGTRLTVV.

The V call is TRBV5-1, the J call TRBJ2-5, with D maybe TRBD1 (6 bases). With 0 bases removed from V and 5 bases from J, the gap between germline ends came to 17 bases. CDR1 is SGHRS and CDR2 is YFSETQ in the germline V gene. The CDR3 has 16 residues. For the CDR3, the DNA is TGCGCCAGCAGCTTGGTCCCTGGCAGGGGTGGGGAGACCCAGTACTTC. Protein: CASSLVPGRGGETQYF.

The rearrangement joins TRBV5-1 to TRBJ2-1; perhaps TRBD2 as D (5 bases). Trimming removed 1 base from V and 11 bases from J, with 25 bases in between. Per germline, CDR1 SGHRS and CDR2 YFSETQ. The CDR3 length is 17 residues. The CDR3 bases are TGCGCCAGCAGCTTGAAGGGTGCCCGGGGAATCGTTCAACAGCAGTTCTTC. Its translation: CASSLKGARGIVQQQFF.

The V gene is TRBV5-1, the J gene TRBJ2-1; D remains ambiguous. Between the trimmed V and J ends, which lost 4 bases and 0 bases, there was a span of 11 bases. Germline V gives CDR1 SGHRS, CDR2 YFSETQ. The CDR3 totals 15 residues. CDR3 residues: CASSVDPSSYNEQFF. As DNA, the CDR3 is TGCGCCAGCAGCGTGGACCCGAGCTCCTACAATGAGCAGTTCTTC.

The chain carries TRBV11-3 and TRBJ2-5, with TRBD2 identical over 13 bases. V shed 5 bases, J shed 3 bases, and the junction held 12 bases outside the gene matches. The CDR3 is 18 residues long. The germline V gene has CDR1 SGHNT and CDR2 YENEEA. CDR3 loop: CASSPGAYGTSGKETQYF. Here the CDR3 DNA reads TGTGCCAGCAGCCCGGGGGCATACGGGACTAGCGGGAAAGAGACCCAGTACTTC.

The rearrangement joins TRBV11-1 to TRBJ2-1; 8 nucleotides align to TRBD2. Germline CDR1 and CDR2: SGHAT and FQDESV (reference sequence). There are 13 residues in the CDR3. J lost 12 bases, V lost 4 bases, and 8 bases had no gene match. Here the CDR3 reads CASSSGLEGGQFF. The DNA of the CDR3 is TGTGCCAGCAGCTCGGGACTAGAAGGGGGGCAGTTCTTC. Combining the CDR3 with reference TRBV11-1 and TRBJ2-1 gives the whole variable domain EAEVAQSPRYKITEKSQAVAFWCDPISGHATLYWYRQILGQGPELLVQFQDESVVDDSQLPKDRFSAERLKGVDSTLKIQPAELGDSAMYLCASSSGLEGGQFFGPGTRLTVL.

This clone is medium-sized in the sample. The chain combines TRBV7-9 with TRBJ1-1; D is unresolved. The CDR3 runs to 12 residues. V was trimmed by 0 bases and J by 6 bases, leaving 5 bases between them. Germline CDR1 reads SEHNR; CDR2 reads FQNEAQ (reference sequence). This CDR3 reads CASSLAQAEAFF. In DNA form, the CDR3 reads TGTGCCAGCAGCTTAGCGCAGGCTGAAGCTTTCTTT.

At least ten counts were recorded for this clone. The gene calls are TRBV4-2 and TRBJ1-5, with 7 bases that match TRBD1. With 0 bases clipped from V and 6 bases from J, the junction kept 8 bases outside the gene matches. Germline CDR1 reads LGHNA; CDR2 reads YNFKEQ. This CDR3 has 16 amino acids. The CDR3 region is CASSQDRGTAAQPQHF. The CDR3 bases are TGTGCCAGCAGCCAAGATCGCGGGACAGCCGCTCAGCCCCAGCATTTT.

The table lists this clone with a few counts. This chain connects TRBV11-3 to TRBJ1-1; 8 positions match TRBD1. The CDR3 has 17 amino acids. Germline assignment: CDR1 SGHNT and CDR2 YENEEA. J lost 2 bases, V lost 5 bases, and 13 bases had no gene match. The CDR3 protein is CASSEQDRVGPNTEAFF. Written as DNA, the CDR3 is TGTGCCAGCAGCGAACAGGACAGGGTGGGCCCCAACACTGAAGCTTTCTTT.

The chain uses TRBV19 and TRBJ1-5; 8 positions agree with TRBD1. Germline CDR1 is LNHDA and CDR2 is SQIVND (reference sequence). Trimming removed 4 bases from V and 7 bases from J; junction bases left unmatched: 9. The CDR3 loop spans 15 amino acids. CDR3 protein: CASSTSGTGEQPQHF. DNA of the CDR3: TGTGCCAGTAGTACTTCCGGGACAGGAGAACAGCCCCAGCATTTT.

This clone was counted a single time. The V and J genes are TRBV9 and TRBJ2-1, with 8 nucleotides matching TRBD2. CDR3 size: 15 residues. From germline, CDR1 is SGDLS and CDR2 YYNGEE. Trimming removed 4 bases from V and 7 bases from J; junction bases left unmatched: 10. This CDR3 reads CASSLGGASGNEQFF. The CDR3 nucleotides are TGTGCCAGCAGCCTAGGAGGGGCTAGCGGGAATGAGCAGTTCTTC.

The rearrangement links TRBV6-2 or TRBV6-3 to TRBJ2-2; D might be TRBD2 (6 bases). V lost 2 bases and J 0 bases, leaving 16 bases between the germline ends. Germline V gene lookup returns CDR1 MNHEY and CDR2 SVGEGT. CDR3 length: 18 residues. CDR3 in amino acids: CASSYGGAMTANTGELFF. The DNA for the CDR3 is TGTGCCAGCAGTTACGGCGGGGCCATGACGGCGAACACCGGGGAGCTGTTTTTT.

This clone was recorded once. The chain couples TRBV15 to TRBJ1-4, with 8 positions matching TRBD1. CDR3 length: 16 amino acids. CDR1 is LNHNV, CDR2 YYDKDF, per germline (reference sequence). V shed 1 base and J 5 bases; nucleotides not matched to a gene: 6. For the CDR3, the DNA is TGTGCCACCAGCAGAGGAGGGGGACAGGAGAATGAAAAACTGTTTTTT. Its translation is CATSRGGGQENEKLFF.

The chain employs TRBV11-3 and TRBJ2-1, with TRBD2 identical over 11 bases. The CDR3 runs 17 residues. With V trimmed by 4 bases and J by 7 bases, 12 bases remained unmatched. Germline loops: CDR1 SGHNT, CDR2 YENEEA. The CDR3, as DNA: TGTGCCAGCAGCTCAATAACCTTAGCGGGGGGGCTGAATGAGCAGTTCTTC. Amino acids: CASSSITLAGGLNEQFF. Drawing the rest from reference TRBV11-3 and TRBJ2-1, the complete variable domain is EAGVVQSPRYKIIEKKQPVAFWCNPISGHNTLYWYLQNLGQGPELLIRYENEEAVDDSQLPKDRFSAERLKGVDSTLKIQPAELGDSAVYLCASSSITLAGGLNEQFFGPGTRLTVL.

This clone was seen more than once but under ten times. The chain is built from TRBV29-1 and TRBJ2-1; no clear D gene. This CDR3 comprises 14 residues. CDR1 SQVTM and CDR2 ANQGSEA come from the germline V gene. V lost 7 bases and J lost 0, with 13 bases in between. The CDR3 DNA is TGCAGCGCGAGAGCTCTCCTCTCCTACAATGAGCAGTTCTTC. Its translation: CSARALLSYNEQFF.

This rearrangement joins TRBV19 to TRBJ1-3; 9 nucleotides agree with TRBD1. CDR1 is LNHDA, CDR2 SQIVND, per germline (reference sequence). The CDR3 is made up of 14 amino acids. V shed 8 bases, J shed 2 bases, and the junction held 4 bases outside the gene matches. The CDR3 sequence: CASWTGAAGNTIYF. For the CDR3, the DNA is TGTGCCAGTTGGACAGGGGCGGCTGGAAACACCATATATTTT.

This clone was seen only once. The chain has TRBV28 and TRBJ2-7; TRBD1 matches 7 bases. The CDR3 length is 13 residues. J gave up 4 bases and V 8 bases, and 8 bases lay outside the gene matches. In germline, CDR1 is MDHEN, CDR2 SYDVKM. The CDR3 DNA sequence: TGTGCCAGCTCCTCGGGCAGGGGGTACGAGCAGTACTTC. Protein product: CASSSGRGYEQYF. Variable domain in full (rest from reference TRBV28 and TRBJ2-7): DVKVTQSSRYLVKRTGEKVFLECVQDMDHENMFWYRQDPGLGLRLIYFSYDVKMKEKGDIPEGYSVSREKKERFSLILESASTNQTSMYLCASSSGRGYEQYFGPGTRLTVT.

With regard to this clone: Additional DNA sequences in this sample encode the identical CDR3. The chain links TRBV7-9 to TRBJ1-4, with 8 bases identical to TRBD1. The germline V gene has CDR1 SEHNR and CDR2 FQNEAQ (reference sequence). Trimming cost V 5 bases and J 0 bases; bases outside gene matches: 2. The CDR3 loop spans 15 amino acids. The chain's CDR3 is CASSPTGATNEKLFF. Here the CDR3 DNA reads TGTGCCAGCAGCCCGACAGGGGCAACTAATGAAAAACTGTTTTTT.

The chain combines TRBV30 with TRBJ1-1, with a possible D match to TRBD1 (6 bases). CDR1 is GTSNPN, CDR2 SVGIG, per germline (reference sequence). The CDR3 consists of 14 residues. The V end was cut by 2 bases, the J end by 4 bases, with 14 bases between. CDR3 residues: CAWSLGQILTEAFF. The CDR3, as DNA: TGTGCCTGGAGTCTGGGACAAATCCTCACTGAAGCTTTCTTT.

This chain joins TRBV7-3 and TRBJ2-1; TRBD1 matches at 9 bases. Germline V CDR1 and CDR2: SGHTA, FQGTGA. V lost 2 bases, J lost 2 bases, and 1 base stayed unmatched. CDR3 length: 15 amino acids. The DNA of the CDR3 is TGTGCCAGCAGCTTAGGGGACAGGGCCTACAATGAGCAGTTCTTC. Its protein product is CASSLGDRAYNEQFF.

This clone was counted a few times. The V gene is TRBV4-1, the J gene TRBJ2-2; the match to TRBD2 covers 12 bases. Germline CDR1 and CDR2: MGHRA and YSYEKL. V lost 5 bases and J lost 6; bases outside the gene matches: 7. The length of the CDR3 is 16 residues. For the CDR3, the DNA is TGCGCCAGCAGCGGCCGACCTAGCGGGAGGGCCGGGGAGCTGTTTTTT. It yields the protein CASSGRPSGRAGELFF.

The gene calls are TRBV11-3 and TRBJ2-1; 10 nucleotides line up with TRBD2. Germline loops: CDR1 SGHNT, CDR2 YENEEA. This CDR3 comprises 16 residues. J lost 10 bases, V lost 0 bases, and 9 bases had no gene match. The CDR3 nucleotides read TGTGCCAGCAGCTTAGAGGGCCTAGCGGGAGTGGGAGAGCAGTTCTTC. It specifies CASSLEGLAGVGEQFF.

This clone has a handful of counts. The V call is TRBV5-1, the J call TRBJ1-6, with 7 bases that match TRBD1. J gave up 2 bases and V 2 bases, and 1 base lay outside the gene matches. Germline V CDR1 and CDR2: SGHRS, YFSETQ. This CDR3 region has 15 residues. The CDR3 sequence: CASSLGQAYNSPLHF. CDR3 sequence (DNA): TGCGCCAGCAGCTTAGGACAGGCCTATAATTCACCCCTCCACTTT.

The chain combines TRBV7-2 with TRBJ2-1; the match to TRBD2 covers 7 bases. Germline assignment: CDR1 SGHTA and CDR2 FQGNSA. The CDR3 is 14 amino acids. Trimming at V came to 3 bases and at J to 5 bases, leaving 4 bases not matched to a gene. CDR3 nucleotide sequence: TGTGCCAGCAGCTTCTCAGCGGGGAACAATGAGCAGTTCTTC. The encoded protein is CASSFSAGNNEQFF.

The CDR3 DNA is TGTGCCAGCTTGGCAGGGGGCTACAATGAGCAGTTCTTC. The encoded protein is CASLAGGYNEQFF. The chain links TRBV7-9 to TRBJ2-1; 7 bases agree with TRBD1. The CDR3 runs 13 residues. With 8 bases clipped from V and 3 bases from J, the junction kept 4 bases outside the gene matches. Per the germline V gene, CDR1 is SEHNR and CDR2 is FQNEAQ (reference sequence).

This rearrangement joins TRBV14 to TRBJ1-6, with D hard to call. The germline gives CDR1 SGHDN, CDR2 FVKESK. This CDR3 region has 15 residues. Trimming took 1 base from V and 3 from J, leaving 7 bases between them. CDR3: CASSQGWSYNSPLHF. CDR3 bases: TGTGCCAGCAGCCAAGGTTGGAGCTATAATTCACCCCTCCACTTT.

The V gene is TRBV27, the J gene TRBJ2-3, with D hard to call. The CDR3 is 16 residues long. The V end lost 5 bases, the J end lost 5 bases, and 20 bases lay between the germline ends. The germline V gene has CDR1 MNHEY and CDR2 SMNVEV (reference sequence). Here the CDR3 reads CASSPLLAASGDTQYF. The CDR3, as DNA: TGTGCCAGCAGTCCCCTCCTTGCGGCCTCGGGAGATACGCAGTATTTT.

The V and J genes are TRBV3-1 (or the pseudogene TRBV3-2) and TRBJ2-3; a weak D match, TRBD2 (5 bases). V gave up 1 base and J gave up 3 bases, with 8 bases separating them. Germline V gene sequence: CDR1 LGHDT, CDR2 YNNKEL (reference sequence). The CDR3 extends over 14 amino acids. CDR3 loop: CASSQGGATDTQYF. The DNA for the CDR3 is TGTGCCAGCAGCCAAGGGGGAGCTACAGATACGCAGTATTTT.

This sequence joins TRBV30 and TRBJ1-1, with D possibly matching TRBD1 (6 bases). CDR3 length equals 13 residues. V was trimmed by 6 bases and J by 5 bases, leaving 16 bases between them. Germline lookup yields CDR1 GTSNPN and CDR2 SVGIG (reference sequence). This chain's CDR3 is CACHTGKGTEAFF. The CDR3 nucleotides are TGTGCCTGCCATACAGGGAAGGGGACTGAAGCTTTCTTT.

The chain joins TRBV2 to TRBJ2-1; 11 bases line up with TRBD2. This CDR3 has 16 amino acids. V trimming: 6 bases; J trimming: 4 bases; junction bases outside the gene matches: 8. The germline V gene has CDR1 SNHLY and CDR2 FYNNEI. The CDR3 region has the DNA TGTGCCAGCAGCGCCGGGACTAGCGGAACTTACAATGAGCAGTTCTTC. Amino acids: CASSAGTSGTYNEQFF.

V and J are TRBV27 and TRBJ1-3; D uncertain. The CDR3 is made up of 14 amino acids. Germline V gene data show CDR1 as MNHEY and CDR2 as SMNVEV (reference sequence). V lost 5 bases and J lost 8, with 16 bases in between. CDR3 DNA: TGTGCCAGCAGTCTTAGACACCCGCAAGACACCATATATTTT. It translates to CASSLRHPQDTIYF.